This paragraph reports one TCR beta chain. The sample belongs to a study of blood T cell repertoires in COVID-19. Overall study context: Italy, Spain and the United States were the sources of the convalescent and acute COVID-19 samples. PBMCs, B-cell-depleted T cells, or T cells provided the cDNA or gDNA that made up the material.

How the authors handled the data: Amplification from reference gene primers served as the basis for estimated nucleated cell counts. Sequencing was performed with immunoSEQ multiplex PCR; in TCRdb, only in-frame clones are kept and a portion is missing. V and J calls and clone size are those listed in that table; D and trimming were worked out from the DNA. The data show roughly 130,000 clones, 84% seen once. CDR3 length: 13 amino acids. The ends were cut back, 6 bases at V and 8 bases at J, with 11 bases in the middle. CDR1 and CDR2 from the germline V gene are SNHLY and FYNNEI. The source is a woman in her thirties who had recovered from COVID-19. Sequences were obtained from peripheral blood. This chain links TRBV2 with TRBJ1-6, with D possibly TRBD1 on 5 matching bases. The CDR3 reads CASRGTGDSPLHF. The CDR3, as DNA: TGTGCCAGCAGAGGTACGGGGGATTCACCCCTCCACTTT.